Each of the 28 T cell receptor beta chains below was sequenced from the same sample in a study of T-cell reconstitution after alpha-beta-depleted transplantation in children. Preparation of the TCRbeta library involved a method that used unique molecular identifiers. TCRdb ran MiXCR on the PCR reads and lists one entry per CDR3 protein. The sample yields under 300,000 distinct CDR3 sequences, 9.5% to 13% seen once. The sequences come from peripheral blood, collected 180 days after TCRalphabeta/CD19-depleted stem cell transplant. The receptor set was obtained from a male patient aged 2 to 9 who had a stem cell transplant for chronic granulomatous disease, so the T cells may come from the graft donor.

This clonotype was seen only a few times. The chain joins TRBV5-4 to TRBJ2-1, with D unclear. Trimming cost V 6 bases and J 8 bases, with 21 bases left between them. Germline-derived CDR1 and CDR2 are SGHNT and YYREEE (reference sequence). The CDR3 is 15 residues long. For the CDR3, the DNA is TGTGCCAGCACCCCTCCTGGCGAAAGTTCCTATGAGCAGTTCTTC. Translation: CASTPPGESSYEQFF.

This clonotype was recorded many times. The chain employs TRBV12-3 or TRBV12-4 and TRBJ2-7; TRBD1 aligns across 9 bases. The CDR3 extends over 14 amino acids. V trimming: 4 bases; J trimming: 3 bases; junction bases outside the gene matches: 4. The CDR3 DNA reads TGTGCCAGCAGTTACACAGGGGGCGACTACGAGCAGTACTTC. Protein sequence: CASSYTGGDYEQYF.

This clonotype was seen repeatedly, ten times or more. The chain carries TRBV4-1 and TRBJ2-4; 9 bases fit TRBD2. Looked up from germline, CDR1 is MGHRA and CDR2 is YSYEKL. V lost 5 bases, J lost 5 bases, and 7 bases stayed unmatched. This CDR3 region has 15 residues. CDR3 amino acids: CASSKSGGRENIQYF. In nucleotides, the CDR3 is TGCGCCAGCAGCAAAAGCGGGGGGCGCGAAAACATTCAGTACTTC.

A remark on this clonotype: This may come from a read error, since a much larger clone is one base off. J is TRBJ1-5 and V is TRBV12-3 or TRBV12-4; D perhaps matches TRBD1 (6 bases). The CDR3 sequence is 13 residues long. The V end lost 6 bases, the J end lost 9 bases, and 15 bases lay between the germline ends. DNA of the CDR3: TGTGCCAGCAGCCAGGACACAGGGTGGCCCCAGCATTTT. The encoded protein is CASSQDTGWPQHF.

Worth noting for this clonotype: This clone may be a read error of a much larger clone one base away. J is TRBJ2-1 and V is TRBV12-3 or TRBV12-4, with D unclear. The CDR3 is 13 residues long. The ends were cut back, 6 bases at V and 5 bases at J, with 11 bases in the middle. CDR3 in DNA: TGTGCCAGCAGAGGGCTAGGGCACAATGAGCAGTTCTTC. It encodes CASRGLGHNEQFF.

This clonotype was seen at least ten times. The chain uses TRBV10-3 and TRBJ2-1; TRBD2 matches 15 bases. The length of the CDR3 is 17 residues. Germline CDR1 ENHRY, CDR2 SYGVKD. V shed 4 bases, J shed 13 bases, and the junction held 14 bases outside the gene matches. DNA of the CDR3: TGTGCCATCAGTGGGGGCGCCCCCGGACTAGCGGGAGGGCCTCAGTTCTTC. The encoded protein is CAISGGAPGLAGGPQFF.

This clonotype was recorded many times. CDR3 bases: TGTGCCAGCAGCTTAGTAATTGGCTACACCTTC. As protein: CASSLVIGYTF. V gene TRBV7-9 combines with J gene TRBJ1-2; D is unclear. CDR1 and CDR2 from the germline V gene are SEHNR and FQNEAQ (reference sequence). CDR3 length: 11 residues. Trimming took 1 base from V and 7 from J, leaving 4 bases between them.

This clonotype was counted many times. The chain employs TRBV7-6 and TRBJ2-5, with TRBD2 matching 16 bases. Germline CDR1 is SGHVS and CDR2 is FNYEAQ. The junction had 6 bases not matched to a gene; V was cut back by 5 bases and J by 3 bases. CDR3 length: 17 residues. CDR3 DNA sequence: TGTGCCAGCAGCATGGGACTAGCGGGAGGGCCGGAAGAGACCCAGTACTTC. This gives the protein CASSMGLAGGPEETQYF.

At least ten counts were recorded for this clonotype. The chain uses TRBV28 and TRBJ1-3; the D gene is possibly TRBD1 (6 bases). V lost 2 bases to trimming and J lost 4 bases, with 9 bases between them. Looked up from germline, CDR1 is MDHEN and CDR2 is SYDVKM. This CDR3 has 14 amino acids. CDR3 sequence reads: CASSLRTGGNTIYF. In nucleotides, the CDR3 is TGTGCCAGCAGTTTACGAACAGGGGGAAACACCATATATTTT.

This clonotype was detected many times. The V call is TRBV20-1, the J call TRBJ2-7; D gene uncertain. The V and J ends lost 5 bases and 0 bases respectively, with 5 bases between them. CDR3 size: 11 residues. CDR1 is DFQATT and CDR2 is SNEGSKA in the germline V gene (reference sequence). CDR3 nucleotides: TGCAGTGCTCAAAGCTCCTACGAGCAGTACTTC. Protein product: CSAQSSYEQYF.

The table lists this clonotype with many counts. This sequence joins TRBV20-1 and TRBJ2-7, with 9 bases lining up with TRBD1. The CDR3 is made up of 14 amino acids. Germline V gene sequence: CDR1 DFQATT, CDR2 SNEGSKA (reference sequence). J was trimmed by 1 base and V by 6 bases; bases with no gene match: 7. CDR3 sequence (DNA): TGCAGTGCAGCAGGGACAGGGTGGTCCTACGAGCAGTACTTC. This encodes CSAAGTGWSYEQYF.

This clonotype was seen repeatedly, ten times or more. The rearrangement joins TRBV6-1 to TRBJ2-1; possible D gene TRBD1, 6 bases. Trimming cost V 0 bases and J 10 bases, with 10 bases left between them. Looked up from germline, CDR1 is MNHNS and CDR2 is SASEGT. This CDR3 spans 13 amino acids. The CDR3 protein is CASSEAQGREQFF. CDR3 bases: TGTGCCAGCAGTGAAGCACAGGGCAGGGAGCAGTTCTTC.

At least ten counts were recorded for this clonotype. This sequence joins TRBV5-6 and TRBJ2-3, with TRBD2 as a possible D gene (7 bases). V was clipped by 4 bases and J by 3 bases, with 15 bases between them. CDR3 length: 15 residues. Germline V gene sequence: CDR1 SGHDT, CDR2 YYEEEE. The CDR3 bases are TGTGCCAGCAGCCCCCTCAGGGGAGGGACAGATACGCAGTATTTT. Amino acids: CASSPLRGGTDTQYF.

This clonotype was seen many times. The chain recombines TRBV28 with TRBJ2-5, with D perhaps matching TRBD1 (6 bases). The CDR3 loop spans 16 amino acids. V lost 6 bases, J lost 6 bases, and 23 bases lay in between. The V gene's germline CDR1 is MDHEN and CDR2 SYDVKM. Here the CDR3 reads CASSPVRREGHQTQYF. For the CDR3, the DNA is TGTGCCAGCAGCCCTGTGAGACGCGAGGGACATCAGACCCAGTACTTC.

This clonotype was counted ten times or more. The rearrangement links TRBV29-1 to TRBJ2-2; tentatively, D is TRBD2 (5 bases). Trimming took 4 bases from V and 0 from J, leaving 6 bases between them. This CDR3 spans 13 amino acids. In germline, CDR1 is SQVTM, CDR2 ANQGSEA. CDR3 nucleotide sequence: TGCAGCGTTGTGGAGGCGAACACCGGGGAGCTGTTTTTT. This codes for CSVVEANTGELFF.

This clonotype was seen at least ten times. The CDR3 protein is CASSLDWSSYNEQFF. The CDR3, as DNA: TGTGCCAGCAGCTTGGATTGGAGCTCCTACAATGAGCAGTTCTTC. V gene TRBV5-6 combines with J gene TRBJ2-1, with unresolved D. The germline CDR1 and CDR2 sequences are SGHDT and YYEEEE. This CDR3 has 15 amino acids. Trimming cost V 0 bases and J 0 bases, with 7 bases left between them.

This clonotype was detected many times. The chain couples TRBV9 to TRBJ2-1; possibly TRBD1 for D (6 bases). Germline CDR1 SGDLS, CDR2 YYNGEE. V was trimmed by 3 bases and J by 7 bases, leaving 26 bases between them. The length of the CDR3 is 18 residues. This chain's CDR3 is CASSGNPDRDNFRNEQFF. The CDR3 DNA follows: TGTGCCAGCAGCGGAAACCCGGACCGGGACAATTTTAGGAATGAGCAGTTCTTC.

This clonotype was recorded a few times. The chain uses TRBV30 and TRBJ2-1; 16 bases fit TRBD2. V lost 1 base and J lost 7; bases outside the gene matches: 7. CDR3 length: 17 residues. Per the germline V gene, CDR1 is GTSNPN and CDR2 is SVGIG (reference sequence). The CDR3 protein is CAWSGGLAGGPGNEQFF. CDR3 nucleotide sequence: TGTGCCTGGAGTGGGGGACTAGCGGGAGGGCCCGGGAATGAGCAGTTCTTC.

The chain links TRBV21-1 to TRBJ2-5. TRBV21-1 is a documented pseudogene. CDR3 size: 13 residues. CDR3 sequence: CASSAWSKETQYF. In DNA form, the CDR3 reads TGTGCCAGCAGTGCCTGGTCTAAAGAGACCCAGTACTTC.

V and J are TRBV7-2 and TRBJ2-4, with D hard to call. The V gene's germline CDR1 is SGHTA and CDR2 FQGNSA. The CDR3 covers 15 residues. Trimming stripped 0 bases from V and 10 bases from J, with 16 bases between. In nucleotides, the CDR3 is TGTGCCAGCAGCTTAGCGTCTAGTCAACAATATATTCAGTACTTC. Its protein product is CASSLASSQQYIQYF.

This clonotype occurred many times. This chain connects TRBV29-1 to TRBJ2-7; 7 bases agree with TRBD1. The CDR3 is 12 amino acids. CDR1 SQVTM and CDR2 ANQGSEA come from the germline V gene. The V segment lost 7 bases and the J segment 5 bases; nucleotides outside the gene matches: 8. The DNA for the CDR3 is TGCAGCGCAGGAGAGGGGGCGAACGAGCAGTACTTC. This codes for CSAGEGANEQYF.

Note on this clonotype: A single base separates this from a much larger clone, so it may be a read error. The gene calls are TRBV20-1 and TRBJ2-7, with D possibly TRBD1 on 6 matching bases. The V and J ends lost 0 bases and 3 bases respectively, with 15 bases between them. From germline, CDR1 is DFQATT and CDR2 SNEGSKA (reference sequence). CDR3 length equals 15 residues. DNA of the CDR3: TGCAGTGCTAGAGATCCTAGGGGGTTAAGCTACGAGCAGTACTTC. It encodes CSARDPRGLSYEQYF.

This clonotype was seen repeatedly, ten times or more. This chain uses TRBV12-3 or TRBV12-4 with TRBJ2-3, with D possibly called TRBD1 or TRBD2 (6 bases each). CDR3 length: 14 amino acids. With 6 bases removed from V and 1 base from J, the gap between germline ends came to 11 bases. The CDR3 loop is CASRGGHGTDTQYF. CDR3 coding DNA: TGTGCCAGCAGGGGGGGACACGGCACAGATACGCAGTATTTT.

Ten or more counts support this clonotype. The chain joins TRBV12-3 or TRBV12-4 to TRBJ2-2; D unresolved. V lost 5 bases and J 7 bases, leaving 17 bases between the germline ends. This CDR3 region has 15 residues. The CDR3 DNA follows: TGTGCCAGCAGTCCCCGACTCCATTCGGGCGGGGAGCTGTTTTTT. Translated: CASSPRLHSGGELFF.

In its sample, this clonotype was seen many times. The V call is TRBV5-1, the J call TRBJ2-1; D possibly uses TRBD1 or TRBD2 (5 bases each). The V gene's germline CDR1 is SGHRS and CDR2 YFSETQ. CDR3 length equals 12 residues. V dropped 1 base and J dropped 9 bases, with 8 bases sitting between them. CDR3 sequence reads: CASSLWGSEQFF. In DNA, the CDR3 is TGCGCCAGCAGCTTGTGGGGGTCTGAGCAGTTCTTC. Using reference TRBV5-1 and TRBJ2-1 for the parts outside the CDR3, the full variable domain is KAGVTQTPRYLIKTRGQQVTLSCSPISGHRSVSWYQQTPGQGLQFLFEYFSETQRNKGNFPGRFSGRQFSNSRSEMNVSTLELGDSALYLCASSLWGSEQFFGPGTRLTVL.

The sample holds many counts of this clonotype. The rearrangement links TRBV11-2 to TRBJ2-1; no definite D call. Per the germline V gene, CDR1 is SGHAT and CDR2 is FQNNGV. V lost 5 bases and J 3 bases, leaving 17 bases between the germline ends. The CDR3 is 16 residues long. The DNA for the CDR3 is TGTGCCAGCAGCCGGATCGGAATACGGCTCTACAATGAGCAGTTCTTC. It codes for CASSRIGIRLYNEQFF.

The count of this clonotype is one. The V call is TRBV4-2, the J call TRBJ2-1, with 9 bases aligning to TRBD2. The trim removed 4 bases at V and 0 bases at J, leaving 7 bases unmatched. This CDR3 has 17 amino acids. Germline V gene data show CDR1 as LGHNA and CDR2 as YNFKEQ. The CDR3 coding sequence is TGTGCCAGCAGCCCCCGGCTAGCGGGGAGCTCCTACAATGAGCAGTTCTTC. It yields the protein CASSPRLAGSSYNEQFF.

The table lists this clonotype with many counts. The CDR3 region has the DNA TGCAGCGACCACAGGGGACTAGCGAATCAAGAGACCCAGTACTTC. Its protein is CSDHRGLANQETQYF. This chain uses TRBV29-1 with TRBJ2-5, with 10 positions matching TRBD2. Germline-derived CDR1 and CDR2 are SQVTM and ANQGSEA. V was pared by 7 bases and J by 2 bases, with 10 bases of the junction left unmatched. The CDR3 extends over 15 amino acids.